The 27 T cell receptor beta chains given below trace back to one sample, sequenced in a study of blood T cell repertoires in COVID-19. Assay used: immunoSEQ multiplex PCR; TCRdb lists only in-frame clones, some missing. Of tens of thousands of clones in the sample, about 81% were seen once. What was sequenced was peripheral blood. All receptors derive from a human donor in a cohort sampled during active COVID-19.

The rearrangement joins TRBV7-2 to TRBJ1-4; D is unclear. Germline V gene data show CDR1 as SGHTA and CDR2 as FQGNSA. V shed 4 bases and J shed 4 bases, with 7 bases lying between them. The CDR3 extends over 13 amino acids. This CDR3 is CASSSYSNEKLFF. CDR3 DNA: TGTGCCAGCAGCTCATACAGTAATGAAAAACTGTTTTTT.

CDR3 bases: TGTGCCAGCAGCTCTGTGGGACAGCAGGACGATGGCTACACCTTC. This gives the protein CASSSVGQQDDGYTF. The V call is TRBV7-8, the J call TRBJ1-2; 7 bases fit TRBD1. Looked up from germline, CDR1 is SGHVS and CDR2 is FQNEAQ. Trimming at V came to 4 bases and at J to 6 bases, leaving 11 bases not matched to a gene. The CDR3 has 15 amino acids.

V gene TRBV7-6 combines with J gene TRBJ2-2; a possible D gene is TRBD2 (5 bases). Germline CDR1 is SGHVS and CDR2 is FNYEAQ. The length of the CDR3 is 16 residues. V was trimmed by 0 bases and J by 7 bases, leaving 15 bases between them. CDR3 residues: CASSLALPGLVGELFF. DNA for the CDR3: TGTGCCAGCAGCTTAGCGCTGCCGGGATTAGTCGGGGAGCTGTTTTTT.

The chain couples TRBV6-5 to TRBJ1-1; no clear D. V was clipped by 5 bases and J by 0 bases, with 10 bases between them. The germline gives CDR1 MNHEY, CDR2 SVGAGI. This CDR3 spans 14 amino acids. CDR3 in DNA: TGTGCCAGCAGTCCCGGACTGTTGAACACTGAAGCTTTCTTT. Translated, it gives CASSPGLLNTEAFF.

The chain couples TRBV6-5 to TRBJ1-2, with 8 bases aligning to TRBD1. The ends lost 5 bases at V and 6 bases at J; junction bases unmatched: 8. The CDR3 length is 14 residues. Germline values: CDR1 MNHEY, CDR2 SVGAGI. CDR3 amino acids: CASSPPGQGNGYTF. The CDR3 coding sequence is TGTGCCAGCAGTCCCCCCGGACAGGGAAATGGCTACACCTTC.

The J gene is TRBJ1-2, the V gene TRBV24-1, with a possible D match to TRBD1 (6 bases). Trimming cost V 3 bases and J 3 bases, with 10 bases left between them. CDR1 KGHDR and CDR2 SFDVKD come from the germline V gene. This CDR3 contains 14 residues. Written as DNA, the CDR3 is TGTGCCACCAGTGATCCGAGGACAGACTATGGCTACACCTTC. It codes for CATSDPRTDYGYTF.

The gene calls are TRBV28 and TRBJ2-7, with 9 bases aligning to TRBD1. Germline V gives CDR1 MDHEN, CDR2 SYDVKM. The length of the CDR3 is 14 residues. Unmatched junction bases numbered 9, after V lost 5 bases and J lost 7 bases. CDR3 protein: CASSPGTGSGEQYF. The CDR3 nucleotides read TGTGCCAGCAGTCCCGGGACAGGGTCCGGAGAGCAGTACTTC.

This chain links TRBV6-5 with TRBJ1-1; D may be TRBD1 (6 bases). Between the trimmed V and J ends, which lost 2 bases and 9 bases, there was a span of 13 bases. CDR1 is MNHEY, CDR2 SVGAGI, per germline. This CDR3 comprises 13 residues. CDR3 protein: CASSYAGTTKAFF. CDR3 nucleotides: TGTGCCAGCAGTTACGCCGGGACAACCAAAGCTTTCTTT.

V is TRBV19 and J is TRBJ1-2, with a tentative D call TRBD1 (6 bases). The CDR3 has 14 amino acids. Germline assignment: CDR1 LNHDA and CDR2 SQIVND (reference sequence). With 8 bases removed from V and 4 bases from J, the gap between germline ends came to 17 bases. CDR3 amino acids: CASGLRGGGYGYTF. CDR3 coding DNA: TGTGCCAGTGGGTTAAGGGGGGGCGGCTATGGCTACACCTTC.

In its sample, this clone was seen a few times. The rearrangement links TRBV3-1 (or the pseudogene TRBV3-2) to TRBJ2-1; TRBD2 matches at 8 bases. With V trimmed by 1 base and J by 4 bases, 18 bases remained unmatched. CDR1 is LGHDT, CDR2 YNNKEL, per germline (reference sequence). CDR3 length: 20 amino acids. CDR3 in amino acids: CASSQGTGETAGGFYNEQFF. In DNA, the CDR3 is TGTGCCAGCAGCCAAGGAACCGGGGAAACTGCGGGGGGATTTTACAATGAGCAGTTCTTC.

A word on this clone: One end of the junction does not line up with germline, which may come from a read error. The chain uses TRBV7-8 and TRBJ1-2; no firm D call. CDR3 size: 12 residues. The germline gives CDR1 SGHVS, CDR2 FQNEAQ. CDR3 bases: TGTGCCAGCAGCCTTCGATATGATGGCCACACCTTC. This sequence encodes CASSLRYDGHTF.

The V gene is TRBV7-2, the J gene TRBJ2-5; a weak D match, TRBD2 (5 bases). Germline lookup yields CDR1 SGHTA and CDR2 FQGNSA. The germline V and J ends were trimmed by 5 bases and 2 bases, with 18 bases remaining between them. This CDR3 contains 16 residues. CDR3 nucleotide sequence: TGTGCCAGCAGCCCCCAAGCGCCGGACTTGCAAGAGACCCAGTACTTC. Protein product: CASSPQAPDLQETQYF.

The V and J genes are TRBV7-9 and TRBJ1-6; 7 bases align to TRBD1. The CDR3 covers 13 residues. In germline, CDR1 is SEHNR, CDR2 FQNEAQ (reference sequence). Trimming took 5 bases from V and 7 from J; bases not matched to a gene: 2. CDR3 sequence: CASSVDRNSPLHF. CDR3 coding DNA: TGTGCCAGCAGCGTGGACAGGAATTCACCCCTCCACTTT.

This clone was detected once. V usage is TRBV5-4 and J usage is TRBJ1-2, with D perhaps matching TRBD1 (6 bases). The CDR3 sequence is 15 residues long. Germline-derived CDR1 and CDR2 are SGHNT and YYREEE (reference sequence). Trimming left V 1 base short and J 7 bases short, with 17 bases between. CDR3 sequence reads: CASSLKGGLVGGYTF. DNA for the CDR3: TGTGCCAGCAGCTTGAAAGGGGGACTAGTGGGTGGCTACACCTTC.

This clone was seen a single time. J is TRBJ2-2 and V is TRBV6-1, with D possibly TRBD2 on 6 matching bases. With 0 bases removed from V and 6 bases from J, the gap between germline ends came to 11 bases. CDR1 is MNHNS, CDR2 SASEGT, per germline. This CDR3 has 15 residues. The CDR3 region is CASSEAGRRAGELFF. The CDR3 bases are TGTGCCAGCAGTGAAGCCGGGCGGAGGGCCGGGGAGCTGTTTTTT.

This clone occurred once. CDR3 sequence reads: CASSFIASPLHF. The CDR3 DNA is TGTGCCAGCAGCTTCATAGCTTCACCCCTCCACTTT. The V call is TRBV5-6, the J call TRBJ1-6; D call uncertain. Trimming removed 2 bases at V and 9 bases at J, with 6 bases between. CDR1 is SGHDT and CDR2 is YYEEEE in the germline V gene. CDR3 length equals 12 residues.

The chain uses TRBV6-2 or TRBV6-3 and TRBJ2-1; 7 bases map to TRBD1. V was clipped by 2 bases and J by 9 bases; unmatched bases: 4. The V gene's germline CDR1 is MNHEY and CDR2 SVGEGT. The CDR3 spans 13 residues. CDR3 in DNA: TGTGCCAGCAGTTACCTTACAGGGGCTGAGCAGTTCTTC. Its protein product is CASSYLTGAEQFF.

This clone was counted a few times. CDR3 protein: CASSETGQSFNEQFF. CDR3 coding DNA: TGTGCCAGCAGCGAGACGGGACAATCTTTCAATGAGCAGTTCTTC. This rearrangement joins TRBV9 to TRBJ2-1, with D maybe TRBD1 (6 bases). The CDR3 is 15 residues long. Germline CDR1 SGDLS, CDR2 YYNGEE. The V and J ends lost 3 bases and 6 bases respectively, with 16 bases between them.

This clone was picked up a small number of times. The chain combines TRBV7-9 with TRBJ1-5; D unresolved. Trimming cost V 3 bases and J 0 bases, with 9 bases left between them. This CDR3 is 15 amino acids long. Germline values: CDR1 SEHNR, CDR2 FQNEAQ (reference sequence). As DNA, the CDR3 is TGTGCCAGCAGCTTTTCAGAAAATAGCAATCAGCCCCAGCATTTT. It encodes CASSFSENSNQPQHF. Filled out from reference TRBV7-9 and TRBJ1-5, the complete variable domain reads DTGVSQNPRHKITKRGQNVTFRCDPISEHNRLYWYRQTLGQGPEFLTYFQNEAQLEKSRLLSDRFSAERPKGSFSTLEIQRTEQGDSAMYLCASSFSENSNQPQHFGDGTRLSIL.

The gene calls are TRBV29-1 and TRBJ1-1, with D perhaps TRBD1 (5 bases). Trimming removed 0 bases from V and 4 bases from J, with 9 bases in between. Germline-derived CDR1 and CDR2 are SQVTM and ANQGSEA. CDR3 length: 13 residues. Written as DNA, the CDR3 is TGCAGCGTTGAAGAGGGGGGAAGCACTGAAGCTTTCTTT. Its protein product is CSVEEGGSTEAFF.

This chain joins TRBV4-2 and TRBJ2-7; unclear D gene. The germline V and J ends were trimmed by 4 bases and 2 bases, with 15 bases remaining between them. Per the germline V gene, CDR1 is LGHNA and CDR2 is YNFKEQ. CDR3 size: 15 residues. The CDR3 DNA reads TGTGCCAGCAGCCTATCTTCAGGAACTCCCTACGAGCAGTACTTC. Translated, it gives CASSLSSGTPYEQYF.

This clone was found a few times. The rearrangement links TRBV7-9 to TRBJ1-4, with 7 bases fitting TRBD1. The germline V gene encodes CDR1 SEHNR and CDR2 FQNEAQ (reference sequence). This CDR3 has 14 residues. The trim removed 6 bases at V and 7 bases at J, leaving 8 bases unmatched. The DNA for the CDR3 is TGTGCCAGCAGGAAAACAGGGGAAGGTGAAAAACTGTTTTTT. Residues: CASRKTGEGEKLFF.

This clone was seen a handful of times. The chain links TRBV12-5 to TRBJ2-1; TRBD2 might be the D (7 bases). With 6 bases removed from V and 8 bases from J, the gap between germline ends came to 20 bases. CDR1 is LGHNT and CDR2 is FRNRAP in the germline V gene. The CDR3 consists of 15 residues. CDR3 residues: CASGPSRGPRDEQFF. In DNA form, the CDR3 reads TGTGCTAGTGGCCCCTCGCGGGGGCCAAGGGATGAGCAGTTCTTC.

This clone was seen only a few times. The J gene is TRBJ1-1, the V gene TRBV27; D gene uncertain. Trimming left V 4 bases short and J 8 bases short, with 14 bases between. This CDR3 has 13 amino acids. Germline CDR1 reads MNHEY; CDR2 reads SMNVEV (reference sequence). The CDR3: CASSSPNAAEAFF. The CDR3, as DNA: TGTGCCAGCAGTTCCCCGAACGCGGCCGAAGCTTTCTTT.

This clone turned up a few times. The rearrangement links TRBV20-1 to TRBJ2-7, with 8 bases fitting TRBD1. The CDR3 runs to 11 residues. Germline CDR1 reads DFQATT; CDR2 reads SNEGSKA (reference sequence). The V gene end was trimmed by 6 bases and the J gene end by 7 bases; junction bases not matched to a gene: 5. In nucleotides, the CDR3 is TGCAGTGCCTACAGGGGGAGGGAGCAGTACTTC. Protein product: CSAYRGREQYF.

This chain connects TRBV18 to TRBJ2-7; 10 nucleotides match TRBD1. This CDR3 spans 15 amino acids. Germline V gene lookup returns CDR1 KGHSH and CDR2 LQKENI. Trimming cost V 6 bases and J 6 bases; bases outside gene matches: 11. The CDR3 sequence: CASSLSGTGAGEQYF. The CDR3 DNA follows: TGTGCCAGCTCCCTTTCCGGGACAGGGGCAGGCGAGCAGTACTTC.

The chain has TRBV9 and TRBJ1-1; D not certain. In germline, CDR1 is SGDLS, CDR2 YYNGEE. The CDR3 sequence is 12 residues long. The V gene lost 0 bases and the J gene lost 12 bases, with 12 bases spanning the gap. CDR3 sequence: CASSVGGGRTFF. DNA of the CDR3: TGTGCCAGCAGCGTAGGTGGAGGGAGGACTTTCTTT.